This T cell receptor (beta chain) was captured by sequencing in a study of T cells in localized non-small cell lung cancer. General study findings and limits: A median of 57 of the top 100 tumor clones appeared in adjacent lung, which was paired and uninvolved. Exceeding tumor, uninvolved adjacent lung had the highest T cell clonality.

This clone was recorded a few times. The target antigen is unknown. Atypia-free adjacent lung was sampled at least 2 cm beyond the tumor margin. Some clones are missing from TCRdb's copy, which holds only in-frame ones; the method was immunoSEQ multiplex PCR. The data show 900 or so clones, 15% to 20% seen once. This sequence originates from a woman aged 40 to 75 with stage II lung adenocarcinoma. This material consisted of normal lung tissue next to the tumor, taken before any cancer treatment.

Here the CDR3 reads CASSPTVRSSYEQYF. The CDR3 DNA sequence: TGTGCCAGCTCACCGACAGTCCGAAGCTCCTACGAGCAGTACTTC. V usage is TRBV18 and J usage is TRBJ2-7, with D possibly TRBD1 on 5 matching bases. Germline lookup yields CDR1 KGHSH and CDR2 LQKENI. V lost 3 bases and J 0 bases, leaving 12 bases between the germline ends. CDR3 length equals 15 residues.